This T cell receptor (beta chain) was found in a study of CD8+ T cells in alopecia areata. Study findings and constraints: Scalp sequencing also captures normal skin's resident alphabeta T cells. More clonal than normal scalp was lesional scalp, particularly alopecia totalis/universalis.

CDR3 length: 12 residues. CDR1 is SNHLY, CDR2 FYNNEI, per germline. Between the trimmed V and J ends, which lost 6 bases and 4 bases, there was a span of 8 bases. Obtained from alopecia areata patients were lesional scalp punch biopsies along with peripheral blood. cDNA prepared by RNA extraction and subsequent reverse transcription served as the template for sequencing. Repertoires were generated with immunoSEQ multiplex PCR, while TCRdb's copy carries only in-frame clones and drops some. Among 150,000 or so clones listed, more than 45% were seen once. A note on this clone: Its target is not known.

This receptor was taken from a human donor with alopecia areata. The V and J genes are TRBV2 and TRBJ2-3; tentatively, D is TRBD1 or TRBD2 (5 bases each). The sample comprised CD4+ T cells sorted from blood. The CDR3, as DNA: TGTGCCAGCAGCAGGGAGCCAGATACGCAGTATTTT. It yields the protein CASSREPDTQYF.